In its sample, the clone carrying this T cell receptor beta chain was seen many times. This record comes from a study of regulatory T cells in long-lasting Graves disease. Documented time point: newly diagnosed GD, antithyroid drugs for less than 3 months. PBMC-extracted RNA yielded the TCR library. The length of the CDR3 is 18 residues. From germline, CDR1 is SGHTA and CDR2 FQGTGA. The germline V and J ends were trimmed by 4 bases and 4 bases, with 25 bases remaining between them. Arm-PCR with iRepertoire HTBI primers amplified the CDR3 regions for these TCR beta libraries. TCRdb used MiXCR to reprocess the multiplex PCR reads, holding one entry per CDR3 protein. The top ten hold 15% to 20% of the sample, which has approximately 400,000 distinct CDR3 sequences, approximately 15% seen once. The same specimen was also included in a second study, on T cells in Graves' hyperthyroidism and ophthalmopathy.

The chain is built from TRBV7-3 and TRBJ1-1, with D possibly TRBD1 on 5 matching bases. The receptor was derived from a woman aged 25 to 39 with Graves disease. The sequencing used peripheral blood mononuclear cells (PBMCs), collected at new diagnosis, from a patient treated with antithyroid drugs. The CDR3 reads CASSSRDGGRAGSTEAFF. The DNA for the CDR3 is TGTGCCAGCAGCTCCCGGGACGGAGGGCGCGCGGGGAGCACTGAAGCTTTCTTT.